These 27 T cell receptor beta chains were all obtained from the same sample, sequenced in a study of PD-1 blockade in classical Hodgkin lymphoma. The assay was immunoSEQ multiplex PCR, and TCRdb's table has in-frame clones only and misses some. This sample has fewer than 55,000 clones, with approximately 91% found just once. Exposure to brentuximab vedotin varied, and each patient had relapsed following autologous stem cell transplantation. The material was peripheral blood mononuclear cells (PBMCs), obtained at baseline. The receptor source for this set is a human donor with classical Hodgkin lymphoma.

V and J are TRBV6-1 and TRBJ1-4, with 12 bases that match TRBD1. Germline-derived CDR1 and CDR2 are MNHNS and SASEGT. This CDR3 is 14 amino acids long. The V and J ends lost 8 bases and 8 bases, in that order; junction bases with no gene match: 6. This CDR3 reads CASLRDRGREKLFF. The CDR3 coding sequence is TGTGCCAGCTTGAGGGACAGGGGGCGGGAAAAACTGTTTTTT.

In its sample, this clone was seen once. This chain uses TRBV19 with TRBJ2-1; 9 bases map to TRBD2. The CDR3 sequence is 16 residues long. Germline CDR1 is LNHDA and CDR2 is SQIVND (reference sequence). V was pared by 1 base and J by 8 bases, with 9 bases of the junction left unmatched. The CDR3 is CASSIGGGRALYEQFF. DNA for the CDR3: TGTGCCAGTAGTATAGGTGGCGGGAGGGCCCTCTATGAGCAGTTCTTC.

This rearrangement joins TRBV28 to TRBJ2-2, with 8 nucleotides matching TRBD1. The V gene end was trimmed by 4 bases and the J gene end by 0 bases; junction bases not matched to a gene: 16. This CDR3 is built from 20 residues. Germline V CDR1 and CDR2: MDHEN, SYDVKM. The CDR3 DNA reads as TGTGCCAGCAGTTCCCAACTGGACAGGGTGCGATACTCGAACACCGGGGAGCTGTTTTTT. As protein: CASSSQLDRVRYSNTGELFF.

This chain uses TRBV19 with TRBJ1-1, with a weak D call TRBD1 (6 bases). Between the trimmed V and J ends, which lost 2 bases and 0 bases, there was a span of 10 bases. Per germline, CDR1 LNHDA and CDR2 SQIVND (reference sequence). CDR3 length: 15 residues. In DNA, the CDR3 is TGTGCCAGTAGTATAAGGCGGACAGTGAACACTGAAGCTTTCTTT. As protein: CASSIRRTVNTEAFF.

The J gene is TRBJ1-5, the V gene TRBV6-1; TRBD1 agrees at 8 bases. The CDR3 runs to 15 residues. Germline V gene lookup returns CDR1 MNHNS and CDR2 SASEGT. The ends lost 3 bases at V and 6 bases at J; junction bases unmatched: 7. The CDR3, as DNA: TGTGCCAGCAGTGAGGCCCGGACAGGGCGTCAGCCCCAGCATTTT. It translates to CASSEARTGRQPQHF.

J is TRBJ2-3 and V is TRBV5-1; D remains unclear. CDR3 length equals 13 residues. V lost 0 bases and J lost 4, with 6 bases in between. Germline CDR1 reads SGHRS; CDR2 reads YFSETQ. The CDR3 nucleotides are TGCGCCAGCAGCTTGGCCCTCGCAGATACGCAGTATTTT. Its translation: CASSLALADTQYF.

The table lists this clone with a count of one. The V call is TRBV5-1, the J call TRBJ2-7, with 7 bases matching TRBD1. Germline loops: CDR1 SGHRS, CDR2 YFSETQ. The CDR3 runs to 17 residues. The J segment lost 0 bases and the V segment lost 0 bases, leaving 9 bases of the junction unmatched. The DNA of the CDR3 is TGCGCCAGCAGCTTGGGGGGAACAGGGGCGTACTCCTACGAGCAGTACTTC. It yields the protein CASSLGGTGAYSYEQYF.

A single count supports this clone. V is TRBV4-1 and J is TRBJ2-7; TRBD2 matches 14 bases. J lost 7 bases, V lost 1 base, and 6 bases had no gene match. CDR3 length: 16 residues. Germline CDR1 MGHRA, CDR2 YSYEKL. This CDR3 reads CASSQARTSGRKEQYF. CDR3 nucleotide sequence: TGCGCCAGCAGCCAAGCGAGGACTAGCGGGAGGAAGGAGCAGTACTTC.

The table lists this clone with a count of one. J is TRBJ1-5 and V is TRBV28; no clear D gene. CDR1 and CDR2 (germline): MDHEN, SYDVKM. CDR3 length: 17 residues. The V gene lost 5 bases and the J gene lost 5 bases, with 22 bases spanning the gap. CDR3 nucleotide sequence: TGTGCCAGCAGTACCTTTACGGCCGGTTGGGTGGATCAGCCCCAGCATTTT. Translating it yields CASSTFTAGWVDQPQHF.

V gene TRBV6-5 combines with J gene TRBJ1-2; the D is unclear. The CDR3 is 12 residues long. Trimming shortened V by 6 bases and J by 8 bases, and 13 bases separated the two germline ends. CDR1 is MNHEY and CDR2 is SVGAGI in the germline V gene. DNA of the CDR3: TGTGCCAGCAGCCCATCGGTCGGGGGCTACACCTTC. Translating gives CASSPSVGGYTF.

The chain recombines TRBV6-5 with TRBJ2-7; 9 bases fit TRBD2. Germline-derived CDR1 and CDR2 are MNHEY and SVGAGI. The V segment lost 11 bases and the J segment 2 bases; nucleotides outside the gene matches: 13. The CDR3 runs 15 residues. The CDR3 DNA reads TGTGCCCGGGGCTGGCGGGGGGGCAGACCCTACGAGCAGTACTTC. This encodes CARGWRGGRPYEQYF.

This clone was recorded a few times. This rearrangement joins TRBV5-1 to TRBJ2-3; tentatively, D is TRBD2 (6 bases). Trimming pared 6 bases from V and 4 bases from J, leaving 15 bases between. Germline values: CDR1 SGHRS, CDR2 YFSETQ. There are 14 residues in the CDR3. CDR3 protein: CASNPGLNADTQYF. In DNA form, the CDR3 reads TGCGCCAGCAATCCGGGACTTAACGCAGATACGCAGTATTTT.

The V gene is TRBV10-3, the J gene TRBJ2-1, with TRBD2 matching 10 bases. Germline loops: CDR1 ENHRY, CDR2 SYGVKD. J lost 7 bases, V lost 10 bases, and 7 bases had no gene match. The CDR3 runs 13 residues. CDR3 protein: CATLAGAGNEQFF. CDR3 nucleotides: TGTGCCACTCTAGCGGGAGCCGGGAATGAGCAGTTCTTC.

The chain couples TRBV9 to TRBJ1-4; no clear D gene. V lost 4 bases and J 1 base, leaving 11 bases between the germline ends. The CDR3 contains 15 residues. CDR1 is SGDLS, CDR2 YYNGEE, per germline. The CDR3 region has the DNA TGTGCCAGCAGCCCGTTAGCCCAAACTAATGAAAAACTGTTTTTT. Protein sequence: CASSPLAQTNEKLFF.

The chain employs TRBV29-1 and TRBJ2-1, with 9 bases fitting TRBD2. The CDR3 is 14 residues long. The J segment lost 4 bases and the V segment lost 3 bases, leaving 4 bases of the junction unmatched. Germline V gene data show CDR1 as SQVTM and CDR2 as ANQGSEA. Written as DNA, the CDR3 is TGCAGCGTTGATGGGCTAGCGGGATACAATGAGCAGTTCTTC. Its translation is CSVDGLAGYNEQFF.

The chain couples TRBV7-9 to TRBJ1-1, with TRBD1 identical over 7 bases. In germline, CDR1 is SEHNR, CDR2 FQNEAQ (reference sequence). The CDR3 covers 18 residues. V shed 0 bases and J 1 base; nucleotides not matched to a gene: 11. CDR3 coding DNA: TGTGCCAGCAGCTTAGCCGCTCACAGAGGGGGCCCGAACACTGAAGCTTTCTTT. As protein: CASSLAAHRGGPNTEAFF.

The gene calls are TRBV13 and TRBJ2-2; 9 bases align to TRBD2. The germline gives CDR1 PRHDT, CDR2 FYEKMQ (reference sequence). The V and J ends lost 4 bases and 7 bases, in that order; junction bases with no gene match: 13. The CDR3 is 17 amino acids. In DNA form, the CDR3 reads TGTGCCAGCAGCTCTCCCTTGGCGCGGGAGGGCGGCGGGGAGCTGTTTTTT. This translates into CASSSPLAREGGGELFF.

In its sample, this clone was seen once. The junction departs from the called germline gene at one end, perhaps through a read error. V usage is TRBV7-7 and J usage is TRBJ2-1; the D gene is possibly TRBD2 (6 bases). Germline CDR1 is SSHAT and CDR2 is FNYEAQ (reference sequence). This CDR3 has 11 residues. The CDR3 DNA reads TGTGCTAGCAGCTCGGGGAGGGAGCAGTTCTTC. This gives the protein CASSSGREQFF.

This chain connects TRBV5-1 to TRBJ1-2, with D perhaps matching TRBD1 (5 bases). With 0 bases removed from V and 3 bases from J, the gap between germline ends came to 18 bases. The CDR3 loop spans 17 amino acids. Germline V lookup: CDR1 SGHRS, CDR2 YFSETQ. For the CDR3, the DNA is TGCGCCAGCAGCTTGGCCCAGGAGGGACTGTTGGACTATGGCTACACCTTC. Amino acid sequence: CASSLAQEGLLDYGYTF.

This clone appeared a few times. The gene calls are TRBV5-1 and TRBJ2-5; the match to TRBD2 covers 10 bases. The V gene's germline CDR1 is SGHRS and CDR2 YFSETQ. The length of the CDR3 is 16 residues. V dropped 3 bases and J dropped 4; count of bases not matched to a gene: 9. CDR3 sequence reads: CASSSSGGAVRETQYF. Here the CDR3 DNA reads TGCGCCAGCAGCTCCAGCGGGGGGGCGGTTAGAGAGACCCAGTACTTC.

CDR3 residues: CASCESPGNTEAFF. In nucleotides, the CDR3 is TGTGCCAGTTGCGAGAGCCCTGGGAACACTGAAGCTTTCTTT. J is TRBJ1-1 and V is TRBV19; D gene unclear. CDR1 LNHDA and CDR2 SQIVND come from the germline V gene (reference sequence). The V end lost 8 bases, the J end lost 1 base, and 14 bases lay between the germline ends. The CDR3 contains 14 residues. Drawing the rest from reference TRBV19 and TRBJ1-1, the complete variable domain is DGGITQSPKYLFRKEGQNVTLSCEQNLNHDAMYWYRQDPGQGLRLIYYSQIVNDFQKGDIAEGYSVSREKKESFPLTVTSAQKNPTAFYLCASCESPGNTEAFFGQGTRLTVV.

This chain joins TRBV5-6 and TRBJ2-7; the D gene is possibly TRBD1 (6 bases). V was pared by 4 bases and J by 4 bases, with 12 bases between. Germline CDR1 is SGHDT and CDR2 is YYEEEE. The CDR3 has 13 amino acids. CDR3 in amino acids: CASSPDSRYEQYF. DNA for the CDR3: TGTGCCAGCAGCCCGGACAGTAGGTACGAGCAGTACTTC. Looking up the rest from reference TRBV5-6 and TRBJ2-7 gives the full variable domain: DAGVTQSPTHLIKTRGQQVTLRCSPKSGHDTVSWYQQALGQGPQFIFQYYEEEERQRGNFPDRFSGHQFPNYSSELNVNALLLGDSALYLCASSPDSRYEQYFGPGTRLTVT.

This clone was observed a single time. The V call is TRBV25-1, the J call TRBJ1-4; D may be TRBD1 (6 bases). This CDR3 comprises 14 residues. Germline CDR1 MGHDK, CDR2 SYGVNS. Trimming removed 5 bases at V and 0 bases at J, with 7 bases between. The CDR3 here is CASSWTATNEKLFF. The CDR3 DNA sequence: TGTGCCAGCAGTTGGACAGCAACTAATGAAAAACTGTTTTTT.

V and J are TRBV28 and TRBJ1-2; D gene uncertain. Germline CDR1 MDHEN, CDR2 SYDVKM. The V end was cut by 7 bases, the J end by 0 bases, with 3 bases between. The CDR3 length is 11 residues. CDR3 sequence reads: CASTSNYGYTF. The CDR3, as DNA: TGTGCCAGCACATCTAACTATGGCTACACCTTC.

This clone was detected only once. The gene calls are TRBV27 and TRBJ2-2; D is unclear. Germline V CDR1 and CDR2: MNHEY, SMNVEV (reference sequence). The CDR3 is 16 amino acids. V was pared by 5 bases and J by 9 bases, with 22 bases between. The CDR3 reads CASSLLQSGLYRELFF. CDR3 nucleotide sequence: TGTGCCAGCAGTCTACTCCAGTCGGGTTTGTATCGGGAGCTGTTTTTT.

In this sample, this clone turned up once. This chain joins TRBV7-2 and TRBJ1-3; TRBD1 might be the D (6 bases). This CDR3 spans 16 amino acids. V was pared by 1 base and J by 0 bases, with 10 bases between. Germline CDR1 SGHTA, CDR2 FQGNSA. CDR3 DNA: TGTGCCAGCAGCTTAGAGGGGGGGAGCTCTGGAAACACCATATATTTT. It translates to CASSLEGGSSGNTIYF.

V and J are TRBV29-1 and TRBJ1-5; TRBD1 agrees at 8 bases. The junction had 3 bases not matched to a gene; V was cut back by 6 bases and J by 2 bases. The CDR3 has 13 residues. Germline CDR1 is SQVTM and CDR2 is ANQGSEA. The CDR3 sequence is CSVAQGGNQPQHF. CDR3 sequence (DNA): TGCAGCGTCGCACAGGGGGGCAATCAGCCCCAGCATTTT.